These 4 T cell receptor beta chains originate from one sample sequenced in a study of cytomegalovirus exposure and HLA in healthy donors. Some clones are missing from TCRdb's copy, which holds only in-frame ones; the method was immunoSEQ multiplex PCR. Among approximately 100,000 clones listed, 88% were seen once. The sequenced sample was PBMCs. The source of these receptors is a woman younger than 35 in good health and CMV-seronegative.

This rearrangement joins TRBV18 to TRBJ2-7, with D hard to call. V dropped 1 base and J dropped 2 bases, with 12 bases sitting between them. The CDR3 loop spans 15 amino acids. CDR1 KGHSH and CDR2 LQKENI come from the germline V gene. CDR3 coding DNA: TGTGCCAGCTCACCACTTCCCGGGTCCACCTACGAGCAGTACTTC. It yields the protein CASSPLPGSTYEQYF. Based on the CDR3 plus reference TRBV18 and TRBJ2-7, the full variable domain is NAGVMQNPRHLVRRRGQEARLRCSPMKGHSHVYWYRQLPEEGLKFMVYLQKENIIDESGMPKERFSAEFPKEGPSILRIQQVVRGDSAAYFCASSPLPGSTYEQYFGPGTRLTVT.

The chain joins TRBV5-4 to TRBJ2-2, with 7 bases that match TRBD1. Per germline, CDR1 SGHNT and CDR2 YYREEE (reference sequence). Unmatched junction bases numbered 4, after V lost 2 bases and J lost 3 bases. There are 15 residues in the CDR3. The CDR3 DNA reads as TGTGCCAGCAGCTTTAGGCAGGGGGACACCGGGGAGCTGTTTTTT. Encoded protein: CASSFRQGDTGELFF. Combining the CDR3 with reference TRBV5-4 and TRBJ2-2 gives the whole variable domain ETGVTQSPTHLIKTRGQQVTLRCSSQSGHNTVSWYQQALGQGPQFIFQYYREEENGRGNFPPRFSGLQFPNYSSELNVNALELDDSALYLCASSFRQGDTGELFFGEGSRLTVL.

The chain recombines TRBV29-1 with TRBJ2-1, with D possibly TRBD1 on 5 matching bases. Germline CDR1 reads SQVTM; CDR2 reads ANQGSEA. This CDR3 has 15 residues. With 1 base removed from V and 0 bases from J, the gap between germline ends came to 10 bases. CDR3 sequence reads: CSVEVRRGSYNEQFF. The CDR3 DNA sequence: TGCAGCGTTGAAGTAAGAAGGGGCTCCTACAATGAGCAGTTCTTC.

The chain is built from TRBV6-5 and TRBJ2-3; the D gene is possibly TRBD2 (5 bases). This CDR3 spans 15 amino acids. V was pared by 2 bases and J by 5 bases, with 14 bases between. Germline CDR1 is MNHEY and CDR2 is SVGAGI. The CDR3: CASSYLGSVGDTQYF. The DNA of the CDR3 is TGTGCCAGCAGTTACCTTGGGAGCGTTGGAGATACGCAGTATTTT.